This is a list of T cell receptor beta chains from one sample in a study of cytomegalovirus exposure and HLA in healthy donors. Sequencing was performed with immunoSEQ multiplex PCR; in TCRdb, only in-frame clones are kept and a portion is missing. The data hold under 200,000 clones, with around 74% observed a single time. The specimen was PBMCs. These receptors were taken from a woman aged 25-40 years in good health and CMV-seronegative. Both conserved end residues are part of each CDR3.

V	J	length	CDR3
TRBV5-1	TRBJ1-4	14	CASSPGTDFEKLFF
TRBV6-5	TRBJ2-3	16	CASSSLAGKNPDTQYF
TRBV13	TRBJ1-2	13	CASSLTGHYGYTF
TRBV4-1	TRBJ1-2	15	CASSHPGQAVYGYTF
TRBV5-5	TRBJ1-1	15	CASSLHPSGVTEAFF
TRBV27	TRBJ1-6	16	CASSSAGSSYNSPLHF
TRBV4-2	TRBJ2-5	15	CASSQQTGGGETQYF
TRBV28	TRBJ2-1	14	CASRSSGGRNEQFF
TRBV5-6	TRBJ1-2	17	CASSDGTGGDANYGYTF
TRBV27	TRBJ2-3	15	CASSFTSGGGDTQYF
TRBV2	TRBJ1-5	14	CASTGGTGSQPQHF
TRBV6-5	TRBJ2-5	15	CASSSPVKSQETQYF
TRBV28	TRBJ2-1	14	CASSLSGGRNEQFF
TRBV2	TRBJ2-2	15	CASSVGQGNTGELFF
TRBV5-4	.	15	CASSLKRTSGYEQYF
TRBV5-5	TRBJ1-1	13	CASSLKAGAGAFF
TRBV5-5	TRBJ2-5	13	CASSSYPGETQYF
TRBV15	TRBJ2-3	15	CATSRPGTSGDTQYF
TRBV7-6	TRBJ1-2	14	CASTETASSRGYTF
TRBV19	TRBJ2-7	14	CASTSAGTAYEQYF
TRBV7-9	TRBJ2-1	14	CASSRVEAGNEQFF
TRBV5-4	TRBJ2-1	19	CASSSPATSGAPSYNEQFF
TRBV5-1	TRBJ2-2	15	CASSLATVLTGELFF
TRBV11-2	TRBJ2-3	17	CASSLDGAGDVTDTQYF
TRBV29-1	TRBJ1-1	12	CSANGQGDGAFF
TRBV2	TRBJ1-1	14	CASSVLQGYTEAFF
TRBV5-1	TRBJ2-2	18	CASSRDTSPLTNTGELFF
TRBV6-5	TRBJ1-5	14	CATCTGPGSQPQHF
TRBV27	TRBJ1-1	13	CASSLVGEGEAFF
TRBV10-3	TRBJ1-5	13	CAISESMRLPQHF
TRBV19	TRBJ1-1	14	CASMRTGLNTEAFF
TRBV4-2	TRBJ1-1	17	CASSQDTTGAMNTEAFF
TRBV27	TRBJ2-7	17	CASSLPPEGAVKHEQYF
TRBV2	TRBJ2-1	17	CASTFGWGQGARNEQFF
TRBV4-1	TRBJ2-4	13	CASSQPQGDIQYF
TRBV5-1	TRBJ1-4	16	CASSLTRTGTGEKLFF